These 30 T cell receptor beta chains originate from one sample sequenced in a study of T cell repertoires in cytomegalovirus infection. TCRdb used MiXCR to reprocess the reads, holding one entry per CDR3 protein. The profile shows about 740,000 distinct CDR3 sequences, roughly 30% of them singletons. What these receptors recognize is not known. The sample was cultured PBMCs, taken from culture after CMV antigen stimulation. The receptors originated from a human donor in good health (CMV status not recorded). Some clones in this sample may be carry-over from other donors' samples.

The V and J genes are TRBV4-1 and TRBJ1-1, with D possibly TRBD1 on 5 matching bases. This CDR3 region has 15 residues. Per germline, CDR1 MGHRA and CDR2 YSYEKL. V was pared by 0 bases and J by 2 bases, with 10 bases between. CDR3 loop: CASSQEGVSNTEAFF. The DNA for the CDR3 is TGCGCCAGCAGCCAAGAGGGGGTGAGTAACACTGAAGCTTTCTTT.

This clonotype has only a few counts. The rearrangement links TRBV19 to TRBJ2-2; D may be TRBD2 (5 bases). V lost 1 base and J 3 bases, leaving 21 bases between the germline ends. CDR3 length: 19 amino acids. Germline CDR1 and CDR2: LNHDA and SQIVND (reference sequence). This CDR3 is CASSIVQRQTEGHTGELFF. The CDR3 region has the DNA TGTGCCAGTAGTATAGTGCAGCGGCAGACCGAAGGGCACACCGGGGAGCTGTTTTTT.

This clonotype was counted many times. The J gene is TRBJ2-7, the V gene TRBV7-8; D not resolved. The V end was cut by 4 bases, the J end by 2 bases, with 6 bases between. CDR3 length equals 12 residues. Germline CDR1 SGHVS, CDR2 FQNEAQ. DNA of the CDR3: TGTGCCAGCAGCTCCGAAACCTACGAGCAGTACTTC. This translates into CASSSETYEQYF.

The rearrangement links TRBV28 to TRBJ2-2; 9 bases align to TRBD2. The germline CDR1 and CDR2 sequences are MDHEN and SYDVKM. V gave up 5 bases and J gave up 3 bases; unmatched junction bases: 7. This CDR3 region has 16 residues. For the CDR3, the DNA is TGTGCCAGCAGTCCCTGGGCTAGCGGGGACACCGGGGAGCTGTTTTTT. Amino acid sequence: CASSPWASGDTGELFF.

This clonotype was observed a handful of times. This chain joins TRBV7-2 and TRBJ2-3; no clear D. CDR3 length: 14 residues. V lost 3 bases and J 0 bases, leaving 7 bases between the germline ends. Germline CDR1 is SGHTA and CDR2 is FQGNSA. DNA for the CDR3: TGTGCCAGCAGCTTCCGCAGAAGCACAGATACGCAGTATTTT. Amino acids: CASSFRRSTDTQYF.

V and J are TRBV20-1 and TRBJ2-1; TRBD2 matches at 8 bases. Germline CDR1 reads DFQATT; CDR2 reads SNEGSKA (reference sequence). The ends lost 0 bases at V and 8 bases at J; junction bases unmatched: 15. This CDR3 has 17 residues. The CDR3, as DNA: TGCAGTGCTAGAGAGACCCGACTAGCGCACGGTTGGGATGAGCAGTTCTTC. Its translation is CSARETRLAHGWDEQFF.

This clonotype was seen repeatedly, ten times or more. V and J are TRBV7-6 and TRBJ2-1; D remains unclear. V was trimmed by 0 bases and J by 3 bases, leaving 3 bases between them. Germline lookup yields CDR1 SGHVS and CDR2 FNYEAQ. The CDR3 runs to 13 residues. CDR3 nucleotides: TGTGCCAGCAGCTTAGCCCTCTACAATGAGCAGTTCTTC. Protein: CASSLALYNEQFF.

Only a few counts were recorded for this clonotype. The genes are TRBV4-1 and TRBJ1-1; TRBD1 is a possible D gene (6 bases). Trimming cost V 0 bases and J 0 bases, with 17 bases left between them. The CDR3 extends over 18 amino acids. Germline V CDR1 and CDR2: MGHRA, YSYEKL. The CDR3 is CASSQDYGTGSVNTEAFF. The DNA of the CDR3 is TGCGCCAGCAGCCAAGATTATGGTACAGGGAGTGTGAACACTGAAGCTTTCTTT.

V and J are TRBV3-1 and TRBJ1-2, with 7 bases aligning to TRBD1. The CDR3 runs 15 residues. Germline CDR1 LGHDT, CDR2 YNNKEL (reference sequence). Trimming at V came to 2 bases and at J to 7 bases, leaving 10 bases not matched to a gene. CDR3 residues: CASSQTTGAEAGYTF. CDR3 sequence (DNA): TGTGCCAGCAGCCAAACAACAGGGGCGGAGGCTGGCTACACCTTC.

J is TRBJ2-7 and V is TRBV27; D might be TRBD2 (6 bases). The CDR3 runs to 15 residues. Deletions cut 6 bases from V and 0 bases from J, with 15 bases between. Germline CDR1 MNHEY, CDR2 SMNVEV (reference sequence). CDR3 region: CASRRLALSSYEQYF. The CDR3 DNA sequence: TGTGCCAGCAGAAGGCTAGCGTTGAGCTCCTACGAGCAGTACTTC.

This chain uses TRBV10-3 with TRBJ1-5; D gene uncertain. The germline gives CDR1 ENHRY, CDR2 SYGVKD. V lost 2 bases and J lost 5, with 7 bases in between. This CDR3 is built from 13 residues. The chain's CDR3 is CAISERSDQPQHF. CDR3 nucleotide sequence: TGTGCCATCAGTGAGCGGAGTGATCAGCCCCAGCATTTT.

V is TRBV20-1 and J is TRBJ2-7; D may be TRBD2 (5 bases). The V gene's germline CDR1 is DFQATT and CDR2 SNEGSKA (reference sequence). This CDR3 region has 11 residues. With 8 bases removed from V and 6 bases from J, the gap between germline ends came to 14 bases. The CDR3 sequence: CSLGIGGEQYF. Written as DNA, the CDR3 is TGCAGTCTAGGTATTGGAGGCGAGCAGTACTTC.

The genes are TRBV10-3 and TRBJ2-1; D unresolved. The CDR3 extends over 11 amino acids. The ends were cut back, 4 bases at V and 6 bases at J, with 4 bases in the middle. Germline values: CDR1 ENHRY, CDR2 SYGVKD. The DNA of the CDR3 is TGTGCCATCAGTGGGGTCAATGAGCAGTTCTTC. It translates to CAISGVNEQFF.

This clonotype has a handful of counts. CDR3 nucleotide sequence: TGTGCCAGCTTTACGGGGTACGAGCAGTACTTC. Translating gives CASFTGYEQYF. V gene TRBV6-1 combines with J gene TRBJ2-7; D is perhaps TRBD2 (5 bases). Between the trimmed V and J ends, which lost 8 bases and 4 bases, there was a span of 9 bases. The CDR3 is 11 residues long. Germline loops: CDR1 MNHNS, CDR2 SASEGT.

This clonotype was picked up a small number of times. V usage is TRBV4-2 and J usage is TRBJ2-5; 8 nucleotides match TRBD2. The CDR3 extends over 18 amino acids. V dropped 1 base and J dropped 5; count of bases not matched to a gene: 15. CDR1 and CDR2 (germline): LGHNA, YNFKEQ. The CDR3 here is CASSQAGGVAPGGETQYF. The CDR3 bases are TGTGCCAGCAGCCAAGCGGGAGGGGTGGCGCCGGGGGGTGAGACCCAGTACTTC.

This clonotype was counted at least ten times. The chain uses TRBV7-9 and TRBJ2-3, with D perhaps TRBD1 (5 bases). V was cut by 5 bases and J by 6 bases, with 9 bases left in between. The CDR3 is made up of 12 amino acids. Germline CDR1 and CDR2: SEHNR and FQNEAQ (reference sequence). This CDR3 reads CASSQGADTQYF. CDR3 sequence (DNA): TGTGCCAGCAGCCAAGGGGCGGATACGCAGTATTTT.

The V gene is TRBV12-3 or TRBV12-4, the J gene TRBJ2-1, with 8 positions matching TRBD1. V trimming: 4 bases; J trimming: 13 bases; junction bases outside the gene matches: 15. The CDR3 sequence is 15 residues long. CDR3 nucleotide sequence: TGTGCCAGCAGTTCGACAGGACAGGGTTCGGCTCCCCAGTTCTTC. It is translated as CASSSTGQGSAPQFF.

V and J are TRBV6-2 or TRBV6-3 and TRBJ2-1; 8 nucleotides align to TRBD1. Germline CDR1 is MNHEY and CDR2 is SVGEGT. The V and J ends lost 6 bases and 9 bases, in that order; junction bases with no gene match: 1. The length of the CDR3 is 11 residues. The CDR3 protein is CASSQGAEQFF. CDR3 bases: TGTGCCAGCAGCCAGGGGGCTGAGCAGTTCTTC.

There are many counts of this clonotype. The genes are TRBV7-8 and TRBJ2-7; maybe TRBD1 (6 bases). The CDR3 has 15 residues. Trimming left V 5 bases short and J 2 bases short, with 16 bases between. Germline V lookup: CDR1 SGHVS, CDR2 FQNEAQ. CDR3 DNA: TGTGCCAGCAGCCGAGGACAGTCCAATGCCTACGAGCAGTACTTC. Amino acid sequence: CASSRGQSNAYEQYF. The full variable domain, with the rest looked up from reference TRBV7-8 and TRBJ2-7, is GAGVSQSPRYKVAKRGQDVALRCDPISGHVSLFWYQQALGQGPEFLTYFQNEAQLDKSGLPSDRFFAERPEGSVSTLKIQRTQQEDSAVYLCASSRGQSNAYEQYFGPGTRLTVT.

This clonotype was detected many times. The chain carries TRBV7-2 and TRBJ2-7; D remains ambiguous. The V and J ends lost 1 base and 3 bases respectively, with 13 bases between them. This CDR3 is 15 amino acids long. CDR1 and CDR2 (germline): SGHTA, FQGNSA. CDR3 bases: TGTGCCAGCAGCTTAGTGAGGCTTTTAGGCTACGAGCAGTACTTC. It translates to CASSLVRLLGYEQYF.

This clonotype occurred a few times. The rearrangement uses TRBV7-9 and TRBJ2-7; the D gene is possibly TRBD1 (5 bases). V was clipped by 4 bases and J by 0 bases, with 10 bases between them. The CDR3 is 14 residues long. Germline V CDR1 and CDR2: SEHNR, FQNEAQ (reference sequence). The CDR3 reads CASSSDKSSYEQYF. The CDR3 region has the DNA TGTGCCAGCAGCTCGGACAAGAGCTCCTACGAGCAGTACTTC.

The gene calls are TRBV20-1 and TRBJ2-5; D perhaps matches TRBD2 (6 bases). Trimming stripped 6 bases from V and 5 bases from J, with 10 bases between. Germline V gene sequence: CDR1 DFQATT, CDR2 SNEGSKA (reference sequence). CDR3 length: 11 amino acids. This CDR3 is CSAGRMETQYF. The CDR3 nucleotides are TGCAGTGCGGGGAGGATGGAGACCCAGTACTTC.

The V and J genes are TRBV20-1 and TRBJ1-1; 7 bases agree with TRBD1. V trimming: 5 bases; J trimming: 8 bases; junction bases outside the gene matches: 5. The germline CDR1 and CDR2 sequences are DFQATT and SNEGSKA (reference sequence). The length of the CDR3 is 11 residues. CDR3 region: CSARRDSEAFF. The CDR3 DNA sequence: TGCAGTGCTCGTCGGGACAGCGAAGCTTTCTTT.

The chain recombines TRBV4-1 with TRBJ2-6; TRBD2 matches 7 bases. V lost 7 bases to trimming and J lost 4 bases; unmatched junction nucleotides: 7. Germline loops: CDR1 MGHRA, CDR2 YSYEKL. This CDR3 region has 15 residues. CDR3 region: CASTNAGAGANVLTF. The CDR3 nucleotides read TGCGCCAGCACTAACGCGGGAGCCGGGGCCAACGTCCTGACTTTC.

The chain couples TRBV12-3 or TRBV12-4 to TRBJ1-6; D gene ambiguous. This CDR3 spans 12 amino acids. V lost 5 bases, J lost 9 bases, and 8 bases lay in between. CDR3 bases: TGTGCCAGCAGTCTCGACCGTTCACCCCTCCACTTT. Protein sequence: CASSLDRSPLHF.

V and J are TRBV4-1 and TRBJ1-4, with 7 bases matching TRBD1. CDR1 MGHRA and CDR2 YSYEKL come from the germline V gene. The CDR3 loop spans 17 amino acids. The V gene end was trimmed by 4 bases and the J gene end by 1 base; junction bases not matched to a gene: 9. CDR3 DNA sequence: TGCGCCAGCAGCCTTAACAGGGGAGGGAGAACTAATGAAAAACTGTTTTTT. It codes for CASSLNRGGRTNEKLFF.

The V and J genes are TRBV7-2 and TRBJ2-1, with 9 bases that match TRBD2. V lost 3 bases, J lost 7 bases, and 16 bases stayed unmatched. The CDR3 is 18 residues long. Looked up from germline, CDR1 is SGHTA and CDR2 is FQGNSA. CDR3 sequence (DNA): TGTGCCAGCAGCTTTCGTTACGGAATCCTAGCGGGGATTAATGAGCAGTTCTTC. Encoded protein: CASSFRYGILAGINEQFF.

This clonotype showed up many times. The CDR3 region has the DNA TGTGCCAGTAGTATTGTCCCCACAGATACGCAGTATTTT. Its translation is CASSIVPTDTQYF. The chain has TRBV19 and TRBJ2-3, with D unclear. V was clipped by 3 bases and J by 2 bases, with 6 bases between them. Germline CDR1 is LNHDA and CDR2 is SQIVND (reference sequence). CDR3 size: 13 residues.

This clonotype appeared a few times. The J gene is TRBJ1-5, the V gene TRBV2; 8 positions agree with TRBD1. V trimming: 4 bases; J trimming: 4 bases; junction bases outside the gene matches: 6. The CDR3 sequence is 15 residues long. Looked up from germline, CDR1 is SNHLY and CDR2 is FYNNEI. CDR3 sequence reads: CASSVQGARNQPQHF. CDR3 coding DNA: TGTGCCAGCAGTGTTCAGGGGGCAAGGAATCAGCCCCAGCATTTT.

This clonotype was counted between two and nine times. V and J are TRBV28 and TRBJ1-2, with D uncertain. Trimming stripped 6 bases from V and 8 bases from J, with 16 bases between. The CDR3 is 13 residues long. Germline V lookup: CDR1 MDHEN, CDR2 SYDVKM. The chain's CDR3 is CASRVQEDRGYTF. As DNA, the CDR3 is TGTGCCAGCAGGGTCCAAGAGGATCGCGGCTACACCTTC.